These 27 T cell receptor beta chains were sequenced from one sample in a study of T cell responses to AZD1222 COVID-19 vaccine. Assay used: immunoSEQ multiplex PCR; TCRdb lists only in-frame clones, some missing. In the table there are 87,000 or so clones, 85% to 90% of which are singletons. Material: peripheral blood, obtained on day 0 of AZD1222 vaccination. The receptors here all came from an adult in good health.

V is TRBV5-6 and J is TRBJ2-7; 8 nucleotides match TRBD1. Per the germline V gene, CDR1 is SGHDT and CDR2 is YYEEEE. The CDR3 has 14 residues. V was clipped by 4 bases and J by 3 bases; unmatched bases: 6. The CDR3 coding sequence is TGTGCCAGCAGCCGCGGGACAGGCGTCTACGAGCAGTACTTC. Amino acid sequence: CASSRGTGVYEQYF.

The rearrangement joins TRBV30 to TRBJ1-5, with TRBD1 identical over 7 bases. Germline V gene sequence: CDR1 GTSNPN, CDR2 SVGIG (reference sequence). This CDR3 contains 15 residues. The J segment lost 0 bases and the V segment lost 2 bases, leaving 4 bases of the junction unmatched. The CDR3 sequence: CAWSREGASNQPQHF. For the CDR3, the DNA is TGTGCCTGGAGTCGGGAGGGGGCTAGCAATCAGCCCCAGCATTTT.

The rearrangement joins TRBV11-2 to TRBJ1-1; D is ambiguous. The CDR3 covers 16 residues. The V end was cut by 5 bases, the J end by 8 bases, with 24 bases between. Germline CDR1 is SGHAT and CDR2 is FQNNGV. CDR3 amino acids: CASSPLLTFANSEAFF. For the CDR3, the DNA is TGTGCCAGCAGCCCCCTCCTGACCTTTGCAAACTCGGAAGCTTTCTTT.

The chain uses TRBV18 and TRBJ1-2, with 8 bases fitting TRBD1. The CDR3 sequence is 14 residues long. The V and J ends lost 3 bases and 8 bases, in that order; junction bases with no gene match: 8. Germline V gives CDR1 KGHSH, CDR2 LQKENI. CDR3 amino acids: CASSPSYSGGGYTF. The CDR3 nucleotides are TGTGCCAGCTCACCTTCCTATTCAGGGGGCGGCTACACCTTC.

V and J are TRBV27 and TRBJ1-6; no reliable D call. Trimming pared 4 bases from V and 4 bases from J, leaving 2 bases between. Germline CDR1 and CDR2: MNHEY and SMNVEV (reference sequence). The CDR3 is made up of 12 amino acids. This CDR3 is CASSYYNSPLHF. As DNA, the CDR3 is TGTGCCAGCAGTTATTATAATTCACCCCTCCACTTT.

The rearrangement uses TRBV5-6 and TRBJ1-4, with 11 bases that match TRBD1. V lost 8 bases, J lost 7 bases, and 7 bases stayed unmatched. The CDR3 spans 14 residues. From germline, CDR1 is SGHDT and CDR2 YYEEEE. The CDR3 coding sequence is TGTGCCAGTTGGACAGGGGGCGCAGGTGAAAAACTGTTTTTT. Protein: CASWTGGAGEKLFF.

The V and J genes are TRBV5-6 and TRBJ2-1, with a weak D call TRBD1 (6 bases). Trimming left V 4 bases short and J 4 bases short, with 15 bases between. Germline CDR1 and CDR2: SGHDT and YYEEEE. The CDR3 length is 15 residues. DNA for the CDR3: TGTGCCAGCAGCCTGGGGGCTGTGACTTACAATGAGCAGTTCTTC. This sequence encodes CASSLGAVTYNEQFF.

This sequence joins TRBV30 and TRBJ1-2; 7 bases align to TRBD1. The CDR3 spans 12 residues. V was pared by 4 bases and J by 9 bases, with 8 bases of the junction left unmatched. Germline values: CDR1 GTSNPN, CDR2 SVGIG (reference sequence). In DNA, the CDR3 is TGTGCCTGGATGGCCGACAGGGAAAGCTACACCTTC. It yields the protein CAWMADRESYTF.

The chain combines TRBV10-2 with TRBJ2-3, with 8 bases lining up with TRBD1. Germline V lookup: CDR1 WSHSY, CDR2 SAAADI. The CDR3 sequence is 14 residues long. V lost 6 bases to trimming and J lost 2 bases; unmatched junction nucleotides: 4. CDR3 residues: CASSWDRHTDTQYF. The CDR3, as DNA: TGCGCCAGCAGCTGGGACAGGCACACAGATACGCAGTATTTT.

The chain employs TRBV9 and TRBJ1-1; TRBD1 agrees at 9 bases. The trim removed 2 bases at V and 6 bases at J, leaving 5 bases unmatched. Germline-derived CDR1 and CDR2 are SGDLS and YYNGEE. The CDR3 is 14 amino acids. The CDR3 is CASSVGQGSAEAFF. The CDR3 DNA sequence: TGTGCCAGCAGCGTGGGACAGGGCTCGGCTGAAGCTTTCTTT.

The V and J genes are TRBV5-5 and TRBJ1-6; D gene unclear. The CDR3 runs 16 residues. V shed 0 bases and J shed 11 bases, with 18 bases lying between them. Per germline, CDR1 SGHKS and CDR2 YYEKEE (reference sequence). Here the CDR3 DNA reads TGTGCCAGCAGCTTGGATTTAGTGCAGGCCCGCACACCCCTCCACTTT. Amino acids: CASSLDLVQARTPLHF.

This clone appeared a single time. This rearrangement joins TRBV7-2 to TRBJ2-7; D is undetermined. The germline CDR1 and CDR2 sequences are SGHTA and FQGNSA. The V and J ends lost 2 bases and 2 bases respectively, with 10 bases between them. The CDR3 runs 14 residues. This chain's CDR3 is CASSLTVATYEQYF. The CDR3 nucleotides are TGTGCCAGCAGCTTAACAGTAGCTACCTACGAGCAGTACTTC.

V usage is TRBV2 and J usage is TRBJ2-5; 10 bases fit TRBD1. The CDR3 length is 15 residues. Germline loops: CDR1 SNHLY, CDR2 FYNNEI. Losses at the gene ends were 4 bases for V and 4 bases for J; bases not matched to a gene: 6. CDR3 in amino acids: CASSGWDRGGETQYF. The DNA of the CDR3 is TGTGCCAGCAGTGGTTGGGACAGGGGAGGAGAGACCCAGTACTTC.

This chain uses TRBV11-2 with TRBJ2-1, with unresolved D. CDR3 length: 12 residues. V was pared by 5 bases and J by 8 bases, with 10 bases between. Germline CDR1 reads SGHAT; CDR2 reads FQNNGV. The CDR3 reads CASSQLPHEQFF. The CDR3 DNA is TGTGCCAGCAGCCAACTACCCCATGAGCAGTTCTTC.

This rearrangement joins TRBV28 to TRBJ1-1; tentatively, D is TRBD1 (6 bases). Germline loops: CDR1 MDHEN, CDR2 SYDVKM. Trimming removed 8 bases at V and 0 bases at J, with 10 bases between. The CDR3 totals 13 residues. The DNA for the CDR3 is TGTGCCAGCGACGACAGGCTGAACACTGAAGCTTTCTTT. Translated: CASDDRLNTEAFF.

The chain uses TRBV3-1 (or the pseudogene TRBV3-2) and TRBJ1-5; D unresolved. CDR3 length: 15 amino acids. The germline V and J ends were trimmed by 0 bases and 4 bases, with 10 bases remaining between them. Germline CDR1 LGHDT, CDR2 YNNKEL (reference sequence). CDR3 in DNA: TGTGCCAGCAGCCAAGAGTTCTCCCCGAATCAGCCCCAGCATTTT. It yields the protein CASSQEFSPNQPQHF.

V and J are TRBV30 and TRBJ2-1; D ambiguous. V lost 5 bases to trimming and J lost 0 bases, with 8 bases between them. The CDR3 length is 13 residues. CDR1 GTSNPN and CDR2 SVGIG come from the germline V gene (reference sequence). CDR3 loop: CAWEESSYNEQFF. CDR3 DNA sequence: TGTGCCTGGGAGGAGAGCTCCTACAATGAGCAGTTCTTC.

This clone has a single count. J is TRBJ1-2 and V is TRBV7-9; TRBD1 is a possible D gene (6 bases). V shed 5 bases and J shed 4 bases, with 14 bases lying between them. Germline V gene data show CDR1 as SEHNR and CDR2 as FQNEAQ (reference sequence). This CDR3 comprises 14 residues. The CDR3 DNA sequence: TGTGCCAGCAGCGTACAGGGAGCTGGCTATGGCTACACCTTC. Translating it yields CASSVQGAGYGYTF.

The genes are TRBV30 and TRBJ2-1, with D perhaps being TRBD1 or TRBD2 (7 bases each). Trimming removed 5 bases at V and 6 bases at J, with 11 bases between. Germline lookup yields CDR1 GTSNPN and CDR2 SVGIG (reference sequence). The CDR3 sequence is 12 residues long. Here the CDR3 DNA reads TGTGCCTGGGGGAGGGGGCTCAATGAGCAGTTCTTC. It is translated as CAWGRGLNEQFF.

This clone was counted once. This chain links TRBV2 with TRBJ2-5; 8 bases align to TRBD2. CDR1 is SNHLY, CDR2 FYNNEI, per germline. The CDR3 runs to 15 residues. The trim removed 5 bases at V and 6 bases at J, leaving 11 bases unmatched. The CDR3 sequence: CASSLPGGPRKTQYF. The DNA for the CDR3 is TGTGCCAGCAGTCTACCGGGGGGGCCAAGGAAGACCCAGTACTTC.

The chain joins TRBV6-1 to TRBJ1-5; 7 nucleotides line up with TRBD1. The V segment lost 4 bases and the J segment 1 base; nucleotides outside the gene matches: 10. Germline CDR1 and CDR2: MNHNS and SASEGT. The length of the CDR3 is 17 residues. CDR3 loop: CASSALAQGGSNQPQHF. The CDR3 region has the DNA TGTGCCAGCAGTGCGCTCGCCCAGGGGGGAAGCAATCAGCCCCAGCATTTT.

V is TRBV7-9 and J is TRBJ1-3, with TRBD1 as a possible D gene (6 bases). Deletions cut 5 bases from V and 4 bases from J, with 18 bases between. The CDR3 has 16 amino acids. Germline values: CDR1 SEHNR, CDR2 FQNEAQ (reference sequence). The CDR3 sequence is CASSLTGSFLGNTIYF. Here the CDR3 DNA reads TGTGCCAGCAGCCTTACAGGGAGCTTTTTAGGAAACACCATATATTTT. The variable domain in full, with the rest retrieved from reference TRBV7-9 and TRBJ1-3, is DTGVSQNPRHKITKRGQNVTFRCDPISEHNRLYWYRQTLGQGPEFLTYFQNEAQLEKSRLLSDRFSAERPKGSFSTLEIQRTEQGDSAMYLCASSLTGSFLGNTIYFGEGSWLTVV.

V usage is TRBV27 and J usage is TRBJ2-3; 15 bases fit TRBD2. The CDR3 sequence is 14 residues long. J lost 5 bases, V lost 8 bases, and 2 bases had no gene match. Germline V gives CDR1 MNHEY, CDR2 SMNVEV (reference sequence). The chain's CDR3 is CASGTSGGLDTQYF. The CDR3 coding sequence is TGTGCCAGCGGGACTAGCGGGGGGCTAGATACGCAGTATTTT.

By share, this clone ranks as medium-sized. The CDR3 sequence: CASSPVGGTYNEQFF. In nucleotides, the CDR3 is TGCGCCAGCAGCCCCGTGGGGGGGACCTACAATGAGCAGTTCTTC. The gene calls are TRBV5-1 and TRBJ2-1; 7 bases align to TRBD2. The CDR3 runs 15 residues. Germline CDR1 reads SGHRS; CDR2 reads YFSETQ. The V gene end was trimmed by 4 bases and the J gene end by 2 bases; junction bases not matched to a gene: 6.

The V call is TRBV19, the J call TRBJ1-4; D is ambiguous. Germline V gene lookup returns CDR1 LNHDA and CDR2 SQIVND (reference sequence). The CDR3 is 14 residues long. Trimming stripped 3 bases from V and 10 bases from J, with 15 bases between. CDR3 loop: CASSISDRDGKLFF. The DNA of the CDR3 is TGTGCCAGTAGTATTTCGGACCGGGATGGAAAACTGTTTTTT.

The chain recombines TRBV6-5 with TRBJ2-7, with a tentative D call TRBD2 (6 bases). The germline gives CDR1 MNHEY, CDR2 SVGAGI. V was clipped by 6 bases and J by 2 bases, with 14 bases between them. The CDR3 has 14 amino acids. The CDR3 region is CASRLGTLPYEQYF. The CDR3, as DNA: TGTGCCAGCAGGTTGGGGACTCTACCCTACGAGCAGTACTTC.

The chain employs TRBV27 and TRBJ1-1; weak D call: TRBD1 (5 bases). The V gene lost 1 base and the J gene lost 5 bases, with 20 bases spanning the gap. Germline-derived CDR1 and CDR2 are MNHEY and SMNVEV (reference sequence). There are 17 residues in the CDR3. The CDR3 coding sequence is TGTGCCAGCAGTTTATTCATGGGGGGGGGAAGGTGGACTGAAGCTTTCTTT. It specifies CASSLFMGGGRWTEAFF.